This T cell receptor beta chain was observed in a study of blood T cell repertoires in COVID-19. Across the whole study: Collection of acute and convalescent COVID-19 samples took place in the United States, Italy and Spain. Sources were T cells, B-cell-depleted T cells, or PBMCs; the material itself was cDNA or gDNA.

As originally analysed: Reference gene primers were amplified, and this amplification served to estimate nucleated cell counts. Clones were read by immunoSEQ multiplex PCR, and TCRdb kept only the in-frame ones, dropping some. V and J calls plus clone size are reproduced from that table; the DNA served to infer D and trimming. The repertoire holds around 150,000 clones, with roughly 85% as singletons. This CDR3 has 19 residues. Germline V gives CDR1 SGDLS, CDR2 YYNGEE. Trimming took 3 bases from V and 0 from J; bases not matched to a gene: 8. The receptor comes from a middle-aged man with acute or convalescent COVID-19. This chain links TRBV9 with TRBJ2-1; TRBD2 matches at 14 bases. The sample was peripheral blood. The CDR3 DNA reads TGTGCCAGCAGCGCCGGACTAGCGGGGGGCTTTAGCTCCTACAATGAGCAGTTCTTC. This gives the protein CASSAGLAGGFSSYNEQFF. Together with reference TRBV9 and TRBJ2-1, the CDR3 gives the full variable domain: DSGVTQTPKHLITATGQRVTLRCSPRSGDLSVYWYQQSLDQGLQFLIQYYNGEERAKGNILERFSAQQFPDLHSELNLSSLELGDSALYFCASSAGLAGGFSSYNEQFFGPGTRLTVL.